This entry is about one TCR beta chain. As yet, its antigen is unknown. This sample is drawn from a study of cytomegalovirus exposure and HLA in healthy donors. General study findings and limits: Some V segments could not be told apart, so they were left out, TRBV6-2 and TRBV6-3 among them.

Primers: 60 Vbeta forward and 13 Jbeta reverse. Assay used: immunoSEQ multiplex PCR; TCRdb lists only in-frame clones, some missing. Of 100,000 or so clones detected, about 70% appear once; the ten largest clones hold under 4%. This CDR3 spans 18 amino acids. The germline V gene has CDR1 SGHRS and CDR2 YFSETQ. With V trimmed by 4 bases and J by 2 bases, 6 bases remained unmatched. The chain links TRBV5-1 to TRBJ2-2, with 15 bases lining up with TRBD2. The clonotype was recovered from a man aged 25-40 years in good health and CMV-seronegative. Sequencing input: PBMCs. The DNA for the CDR3 is TGCGCCAGCAGCCCTCGGACTAGCGGGAGGGCAAACACCGGGGAGCTGTTTTTT. As protein: CASSPRTSGRANTGELFF.